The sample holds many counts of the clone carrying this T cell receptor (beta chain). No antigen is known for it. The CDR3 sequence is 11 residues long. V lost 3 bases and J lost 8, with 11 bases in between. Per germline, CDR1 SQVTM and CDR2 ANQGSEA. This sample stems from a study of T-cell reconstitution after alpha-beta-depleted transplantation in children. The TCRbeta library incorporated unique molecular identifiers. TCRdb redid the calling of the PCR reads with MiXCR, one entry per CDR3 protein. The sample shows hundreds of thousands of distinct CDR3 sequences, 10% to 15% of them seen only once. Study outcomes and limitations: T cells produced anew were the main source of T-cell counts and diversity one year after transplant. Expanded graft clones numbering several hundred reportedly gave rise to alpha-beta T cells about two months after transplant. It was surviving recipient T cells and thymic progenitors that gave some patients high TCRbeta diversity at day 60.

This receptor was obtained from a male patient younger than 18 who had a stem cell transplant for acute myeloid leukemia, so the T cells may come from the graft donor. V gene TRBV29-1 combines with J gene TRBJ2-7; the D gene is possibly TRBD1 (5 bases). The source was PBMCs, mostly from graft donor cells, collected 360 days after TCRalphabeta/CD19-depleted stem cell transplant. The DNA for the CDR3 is TGCAGCGTTGATCGTGGGGCCAAGCAGTACTTC. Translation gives CSVDRGAKQYF.